This T cell receptor beta chain was recorded in a study of type 1 regulatory T cells. Study information: T-allo10 is a Tr1-enriched, alloantigen-specific CD4 T cell product made in vitro.

The graft donor-derived T-allo10 cells reportedly recognize host alloantigens, are anergic, and suppress alloantigen-specifically. TCRdb re-derived calls from the reads in MiXCR, one entry per CDR3 protein. The sample records around 69,000 distinct CDR3 sequences, about 62% being singletons. Trimming shortened V by 5 bases and J by 7 bases, and 9 bases separated the two germline ends. The CDR3 has 12 amino acids. Germline V gene sequence: CDR1 SGHDT, CDR2 YYEEEE. Notes on this clonotype: Its antigen is still unknown.

This sequence joins TRBV5-6 and TRBJ2-2, with D uncertain. The sample was cultured T cells, either the whole culture or a sorted T cell fraction (not recorded which). Noted subset: Tr1-enriched cell product generated in vitro against host alloantigens. The sequence was collected from a human donor in good health. The CDR3 sequence is CASRRVIGELFF. Here the CDR3 DNA reads TGTGCCAGCAGACGAGTAATCGGGGAGCTGTTTTTT.